This T cell receptor (beta chain) comes out of a study of blood T cell repertoires in COVID-19. For the study at large: Acute and convalescent COVID-19 specimens originated in the United States, Italy and Spain. The analysed material was cDNA or gDNA that came from T cells, B-cell-depleted T cells, or PBMCs.

In the source study's methods: Quantification of nucleated cells was approximated via reference gene primer amplification. Some clones are missing from TCRdb's copy, which holds only in-frame ones; the method was immunoSEQ multiplex PCR. V, J and clone size are taken as reported in that table, and D and trimming were inferred from the DNA itself. The profile shows about 180,000 clones, roughly four fifths of them singletons. This clone was seen only a few times. Seattle patient enrollment occurred during active infection, with longitudinal follow-up thereafter. Looked up from germline, CDR1 is LGHDT and CDR2 is YNNKEL (reference sequence). There are 15 residues in the CDR3. Trimming cost V 3 bases and J 5 bases; bases outside gene matches: 6.

The receptor was derived from a woman in her seventies with COVID-19, enrolled during active disease. The chain is built from TRBV3-1 (or the pseudogene TRBV3-2) and TRBJ1-1, with 10 bases lining up with TRBD1. The sample taken for sequencing was peripheral blood. Here the CDR3 DNA reads TGTGCCAGCAGCCACTCCGACAGGGGGCAGACTGAAGCTTTCTTT. The encoded protein is CASSHSDRGQTEAFF.